This T cell receptor (beta chain) was recovered during a study of blood T cell repertoires in COVID-19. Original handling: Nucleated cell counts were estimated from reference gene primer amplification. Generated by immunoSEQ multiplex PCR, the TCRdb table keeps only in-frame clones and is missing some. The V and J calls and clone size come from that table; D and trimming were worked out from the DNA. Counted here are roughly 130,000 clones, 90% occurring once; the ten biggest clones make up 4% to 5%. V lost 1 base to trimming and J lost 11 bases; unmatched junction nucleotides: 10. The CDR3 is 16 amino acids. The V gene's germline CDR1 is PRHDT and CDR2 FYEKMQ (reference sequence).

This TCR derives from a man in his 60s with COVID-19, enrolled during active disease. The chain links TRBV13 to TRBJ1-6, with 8 bases identical to TRBD1. Sequenced input: peripheral blood. In DNA form, the CDR3 reads TGTGCCAGCAGCTTAGACGGGATCAGGGGGCAAGCACCCCTCCACTTT. Encoded protein: CASSLDGIRGQAPLHF.